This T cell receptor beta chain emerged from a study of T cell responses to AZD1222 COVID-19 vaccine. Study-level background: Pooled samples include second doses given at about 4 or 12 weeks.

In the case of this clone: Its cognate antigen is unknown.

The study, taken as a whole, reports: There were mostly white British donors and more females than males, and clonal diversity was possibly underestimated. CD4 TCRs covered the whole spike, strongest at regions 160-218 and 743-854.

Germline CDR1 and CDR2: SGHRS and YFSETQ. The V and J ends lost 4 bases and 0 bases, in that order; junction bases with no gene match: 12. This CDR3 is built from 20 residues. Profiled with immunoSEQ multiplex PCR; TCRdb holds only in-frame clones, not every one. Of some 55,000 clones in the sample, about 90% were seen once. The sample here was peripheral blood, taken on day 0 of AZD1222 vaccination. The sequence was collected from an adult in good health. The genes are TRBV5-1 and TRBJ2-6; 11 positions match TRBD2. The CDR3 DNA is TGCGCCAGCAGCGCCTCTAGCGGGGGGCTCTTAATCTCTGGGGCCAACGTCCTGACTTTC. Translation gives CASSASSGGLLISGANVLTF.